These 2 T cell receptor beta chains originate from one sample sequenced in a study of T cells in Graves' hyperthyroidism and ophthalmopathy. RNA transcripts served as the template for amplifying TCR beta CDR3 regions. First-round RT-PCR with HTBI primers amplified the TCR CDR3 region. TCRdb independently ran MiXCR on the multiplex PCR reads; one entry per CDR3 protein. In the table there are over 700,000 distinct CDR3 sequences, about two fifths of which are singletons. Material for sequencing was blood. The receptors were gathered from a man younger than 35 with Graves' hyperthyroidism.

The CDR3 is CASSYSGRNRGEQYF. CDR3 DNA sequence: TGTGCCAGCAGTTACTCGGGTCGGAACAGGGGAGAGCAGTACTTC. The chain employs TRBV6-5 and TRBJ2-7; the match to TRBD1 covers 7 bases. The germline V gene encodes CDR1 MNHEY and CDR2 SVGAGI. This CDR3 is 15 amino acids long. After removal of 0 bases from V and 7 bases from J, the junction contained 9 bases not matched to a gene.

This clonotype has a count of ten or more. This sequence joins TRBV24-1 and TRBJ2-7, with a tentative D call TRBD2 (6 bases). This CDR3 region has 13 residues. The V and J ends lost 4 bases and 6 bases respectively, with 12 bases between them. Germline V gene lookup returns CDR1 KGHDR and CDR2 SFDVKD. The CDR3 DNA follows: TGTGCCACCAGTGACCCGACTAGTTCCGAGCAGTACTTC. This translates into CATSDPTSSEQYF.